The next 19 T cell receptor beta chains were all read from a single sample in a study of shared clonotypes between healthy human individuals. The method was immunoSEQ multiplex PCR; TCRdb's version includes in-frame clones alone and lacks a portion of them. The repertoire includes more than 2 million clones, 95% of them detected once, and 0.1% to 0.15% sits in the top ten. The specimen sequenced was naive CD4+ T cells sorted from blood. As for subset: CD45RA+ positively selected. The receptors stem from a man aged 18 to 29 in good health.

In regard to this clone: Other DNA variants within this sample encode the same CDR3. V usage is TRBV2 and J usage is TRBJ2-7; D assignment may be TRBD1 or TRBD2 (5 bases each). Trimming stripped 4 bases from V and 4 bases from J, with 8 bases between. CDR1 is SNHLY and CDR2 is FYNNEI in the germline V gene. The CDR3 sequence is 12 residues long. CDR3 nucleotides: TGTGCCAGCAGTGGGGACGGGTACGAGCAGTACTTC. It yields the protein CASSGDGYEQYF.

V usage is TRBV10-3 and J usage is TRBJ2-7; D could derive from TRBD1 or TRBD2 (6 bases each). Germline V gives CDR1 ENHRY, CDR2 SYGVKD. V lost 0 bases to trimming and J lost 3 bases, with 12 bases between them. This CDR3 has 15 amino acids. The CDR3 region has the DNA TGTGCCATCAGTGAGTCAGGGGGGATTGGCTACGAGCAGTACTTC. It codes for CAISESGGIGYEQYF.

In nucleotides, the CDR3 is TGTGCCAGCAGCTCCGACGTCAGGGGATACAATGAGCAGTTCTTC. Amino acids: CASSSDVRGYNEQFF. The chain joins TRBV13 to TRBJ2-1; a weak D match, TRBD1 (6 bases). Trimming shortened V by 4 bases and J by 4 bases, and 14 bases separated the two germline ends. Germline V lookup: CDR1 PRHDT, CDR2 FYEKMQ (reference sequence). The CDR3 has 15 amino acids.

CDR3 nucleotide sequence: TGTGCCATCAGTGATTTACCAGGGACAAATCAGCCCCAGCATTTT. Translating gives CAISDLPGTNQPQHF. The chain joins TRBV10-3 to TRBJ1-5; D perhaps matches TRBD1 (6 bases). Trimming left V 3 bases short and J 4 bases short, with 13 bases between. CDR3 length equals 15 residues. CDR1 is ENHRY, CDR2 SYGVKD, per germline.

This chain links TRBV7-8 with TRBJ1-5, with TRBD1 as a possible D gene (5 bases). CDR1 and CDR2 from the germline V gene are SGHVS and FQNEAQ. V lost 7 bases and J 0 bases, leaving 22 bases between the germline ends. The CDR3 is 18 residues long. CDR3 sequence reads: CASKAQGSVTYSNQPQHF. CDR3 nucleotide sequence: TGTGCCAGCAAAGCCCAGGGATCAGTAACTTATAGCAATCAGCCCCAGCATTTT.

The V and J genes are TRBV4-1 and TRBJ1-5; D uncertain. The V end was cut by 0 bases, the J end by 1 base, with 7 bases between. Germline V gene data show CDR1 as MGHRA and CDR2 as YSYEKL. The CDR3 runs to 15 residues. CDR3 amino acids: CASSQEMGSNQPQHF. The CDR3 region has the DNA TGCGCCAGCAGCCAAGAAATGGGGAGCAATCAGCCCCAGCATTTT.

The chain couples TRBV7-2 to TRBJ2-7; no reliable D call. Germline V gene lookup returns CDR1 SGHTA and CDR2 FQGNSA. Trimming took off 0 bases at V and 2 bases at J, with 11 bases between the two ends. The CDR3 spans 15 residues. In nucleotides, the CDR3 is TGTGCCAGCAGCTTAGCCTACATTCAGGCCTACGAGCAGTACTTC. Its translation is CASSLAYIQAYEQYF.

J is TRBJ2-3 and V is TRBV7-3; D remains unclear. V lost 2 bases and J lost 6, with 9 bases in between. Per the germline V gene, CDR1 is SGHTA and CDR2 is FQGTGA. This CDR3 has 13 residues. DNA for the CDR3: TGTGCCAGCAGCTTATACAGAACGGATACGCAGTATTTT. Residues: CASSLYRTDTQYF.

This chain links TRBV7-9 with TRBJ1-1; D not certain. Trimming shortened V by 7 bases and J by 7 bases, and 19 bases separated the two germline ends. Germline V gives CDR1 SEHNR, CDR2 FQNEAQ (reference sequence). This CDR3 spans 14 amino acids. The CDR3 protein is CASTHTTDAGEAFF. In DNA, the CDR3 is TGTGCCAGCACCCACACTACTGATGCGGGTGAAGCTTTCTTT.

This clone was recorded only once. The same CDR3 is also encoded by other DNA sequences in this sample. This chain uses TRBV11-2 with TRBJ2-1, with no clear D. V was cut by 2 bases and J by 6 bases, with 5 bases left in between. This CDR3 comprises 12 residues. The germline V gene has CDR1 SGHAT and CDR2 FQNNGV. The DNA for the CDR3 is TGTGCCAGCAGCTTATTGGGCAATGAGCAGTTCTTC. This encodes CASSLLGNEQFF.

The gene calls are TRBV4-3 and TRBJ2-7; D is unresolved. The V end was cut by 0 bases, the J end by 1 base, with 13 bases between. The CDR3 spans 16 residues. Germline CDR1 is LGHNA and CDR2 is YSLEER. CDR3 sequence reads: CASSQEGSPGSYEQYF. The DNA for the CDR3 is TGCGCCAGCAGCCAAGAAGGATCGCCAGGATCCTACGAGCAGTACTTC.

This rearrangement joins TRBV7-3 to TRBJ2-2; TRBD1 agrees at 7 bases. The germline CDR1 and CDR2 sequences are SGHTA and FQGTGA. Trimming removed 7 bases from V and 0 bases from J; junction bases left unmatched: 14. The length of the CDR3 is 18 residues. CDR3 amino acids: CASTSSKETGPNTGELFF. CDR3 nucleotides: TGTGCCAGCACCTCTTCGAAAGAGACAGGGCCGAACACCGGGGAGCTGTTTTTT.

The rearrangement links TRBV6-1 to TRBJ1-3, with 10 bases aligning to TRBD1. The CDR3 is 14 amino acids. Germline CDR1 is MNHNS and CDR2 is SASEGT. J was trimmed by 2 bases and V by 6 bases; bases with no gene match: 1. The CDR3 loop is CASRGTGAGNTIYF. As DNA, the CDR3 is TGTGCCAGCAGGGGGACAGGGGCTGGAAACACCATATATTTT.

Here the CDR3 reads CAWRDIAKNIQYF. The CDR3 DNA follows: TGTGCCTGGCGGGACATAGCCAAAAACATTCAGTACTTC. This chain joins TRBV30 and TRBJ2-4; tentatively, D is TRBD1 (6 bases). Trimming stripped 5 bases from V and 0 bases from J, with 8 bases between. The length of the CDR3 is 13 residues. The germline V gene encodes CDR1 GTSNPN and CDR2 SVGIG (reference sequence).

The chain combines TRBV7-8 with TRBJ2-2; TRBD1 agrees at 8 bases. With 3 bases clipped from V and 6 bases from J, the junction kept 9 bases outside the gene matches. The germline gives CDR1 SGHVS, CDR2 FQNEAQ. This CDR3 contains 16 residues. The DNA for the CDR3 is TGTGCCAGCAGCTTGTACAGGGGGGATCGGCCCGGGGAGCTGTTTTTT. Its translation is CASSLYRGDRPGELFF.

This sequence joins TRBV6-1 and TRBJ2-7; 13 bases align to TRBD2. Judging by the DNA end, TRBJ2-1 fits better; the J call may be wrong. The germline gives CDR1 MNHNS, CDR2 SASEGT. This CDR3 is 15 amino acids long. The CDR3 loop reads CASSPGTSGTNEQFF. CDR3 nucleotides: TGTGCCAGCAGTCCCGGGACTAGCGGGACCAATGAGCAGTTCTTC.

V and J are TRBV6-6 and TRBJ1-6; D call uncertain. Trimming left V 4 bases short and J 0 bases short, with 10 bases between. CDR1 MNHNY and CDR2 SVGAGI come from the germline V gene (reference sequence). The CDR3 contains 16 residues. This CDR3 reads CASSSSTSSYNSPLHF. CDR3 nucleotide sequence: TGTGCCAGCAGTTCCTCGACGAGCTCCTATAATTCACCCCTCCACTTT.

V usage is TRBV18 and J usage is TRBJ2-1, with D uncertain. Germline V gives CDR1 KGHSH, CDR2 LQKENI. The CDR3 consists of 14 residues. V was shortened by 3 bases and J by 5 bases, with 11 bases between the two germline ends. The CDR3: CASSPQWSDNEQFF. The CDR3 bases are TGTGCCAGCTCACCTCAGTGGTCGGACAATGAGCAGTTCTTC.

V and J are TRBV30 and TRBJ1-1; no firm D call. CDR3 length equals 13 residues. V lost 3 bases and J 1 base, leaving 9 bases between the germline ends. Germline V gene sequence: CDR1 GTSNPN, CDR2 SVGIG (reference sequence). The CDR3 is CAWRRRTNTEAFF. DNA for the CDR3: TGTGCCTGGAGGCGGAGGACGAACACTGAAGCTTTCTTT.